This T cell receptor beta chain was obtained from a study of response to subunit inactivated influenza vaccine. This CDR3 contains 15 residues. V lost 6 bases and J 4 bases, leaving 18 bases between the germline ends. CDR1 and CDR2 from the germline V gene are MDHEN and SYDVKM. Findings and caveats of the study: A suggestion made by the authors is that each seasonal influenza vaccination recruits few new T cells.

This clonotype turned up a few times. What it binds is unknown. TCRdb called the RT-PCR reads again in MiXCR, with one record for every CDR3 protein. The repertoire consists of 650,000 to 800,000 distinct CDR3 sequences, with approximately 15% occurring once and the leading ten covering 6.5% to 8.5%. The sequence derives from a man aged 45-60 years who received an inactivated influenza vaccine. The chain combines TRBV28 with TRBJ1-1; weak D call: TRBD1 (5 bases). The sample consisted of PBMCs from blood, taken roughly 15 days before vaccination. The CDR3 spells CASRSAGGFGTEAFF. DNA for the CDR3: TGTGCCAGCAGATCAGCGGGGGGGTTCGGCACTGAAGCTTTCTTT.